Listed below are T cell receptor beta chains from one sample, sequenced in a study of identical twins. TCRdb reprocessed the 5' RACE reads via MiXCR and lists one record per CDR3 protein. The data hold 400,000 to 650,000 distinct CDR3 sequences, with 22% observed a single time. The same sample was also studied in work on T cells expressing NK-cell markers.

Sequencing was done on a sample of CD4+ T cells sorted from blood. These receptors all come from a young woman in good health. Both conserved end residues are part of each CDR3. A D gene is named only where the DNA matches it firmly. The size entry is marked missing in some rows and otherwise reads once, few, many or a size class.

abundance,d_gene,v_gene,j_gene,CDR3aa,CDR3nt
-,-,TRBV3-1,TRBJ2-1,CASSRGRSSYNEQFF,TGTGCCAGCAGCCGCGGACGGAGCTCCTACAATGAGCAGTTCTTC
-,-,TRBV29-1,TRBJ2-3,CSVEGWSSADTQYF,TGCAGCGTTGAAGGATGGAGTTCCGCAGATACGCAGTATTTT
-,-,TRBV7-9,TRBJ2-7,CASNEVSTEQYF,TGTGCCAGCAACGAGGTGTCTACAGAGCAGTACTTC
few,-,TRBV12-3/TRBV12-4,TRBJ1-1,CASSGEGREAFF,TGTGCCAGCAGTGGGGAGGGGAGGGAAGCTTTCTTT
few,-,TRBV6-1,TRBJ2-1,CASSEASFDEQFF,TGTGCCAGCAGTGAGGCTAGCTTTGATGAGCAGTTCTTC
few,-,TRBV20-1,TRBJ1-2,CSARDDRSYGYTF,TGCAGTGCTAGAGATGACAGATCCTATGGCTACACCTTC
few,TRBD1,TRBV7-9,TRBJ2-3,CASSVGTGDNTQYF,TGTGCCAGCAGCGTCGGGACAGGGGATAATACGCAGTATTTT
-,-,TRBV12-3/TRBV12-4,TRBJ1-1,CASSQAKWVGGTEAFF,TGTGCCAGCAGCCAAGCAAAATGGGTTGGGGGCACTGAAGCTTTCTTT
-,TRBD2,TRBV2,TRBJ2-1,CASSGTSVELEQFF,TGTGCCAGCAGTGGGACTAGCGTGGAACTTGAGCAGTTCTTC
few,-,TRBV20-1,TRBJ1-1,CSASGGENTEAFF,TGCAGTGCCAGTGGGGGGGAGAACACTGAAGCTTTCTTT
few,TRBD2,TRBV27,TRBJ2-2,CASSRTSGRYGGELFF,TGTGCCAGCAGTCGGACTAGCGGGAGATACGGCGGGGAGCTGTTTTTT
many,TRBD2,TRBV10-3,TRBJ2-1,CAISDTYGTSGRAISYNEQFF,TGTGCCATCAGTGACACATACGGGACTAGCGGGAGAGCCATCTCCTACAATGAGCAGTTCTTC
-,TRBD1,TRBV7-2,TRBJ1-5,CASSRGTGMGQPQHF,TGTGCCAGCAGCCGAGGGACAGGGATGGGTCAGCCCCAGCATTTT
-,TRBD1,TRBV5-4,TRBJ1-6,CASRQRDRLTPLHF,TGTGCCAGCAGACAGCGGGACAGGCTTACACCCCTCCACTTT